The sequence of this T cell receptor beta chain was determined in a study of blood T cell repertoires in COVID-19. Overall study: COVID-19 samples, acute and convalescent, were from the United States, Italy and Spain. PBMCs, B-cell-depleted T cells, or T cells provided the cDNA or gDNA that made up the material.

Method: immunoSEQ multiplex PCR; TCRdb's copy keeps in-frame clones and lacks some. The sample yields 130,000 or so clones, 86% seen once. V was clipped by 0 bases and J by 3 bases, with 9 bases between them. CDR3 length: 15 amino acids. Germline V gene sequence: CDR1 SGHRS, CDR2 YFSETQ. The sequenced material came from peripheral blood. This sequence originates from a woman aged 60-75 years with acute or convalescent COVID-19. The rearrangement uses TRBV5-1 and TRBJ2-2; tentatively, D is TRBD1 (5 bases). DNA for the CDR3: TGCGCCAGCAGCTTGGAGGGGTCTTACACCGGGGAGCTGTTTTTT. It codes for CASSLEGSYTGELFF.